The clone carrying this T cell receptor beta chain has only one observation. The record originates from a study of CD8+ T cells in alopecia areata. After isolation, RNA underwent reverse transcription to generate cDNA as the sequencing template. The method was immunoSEQ multiplex PCR; TCRdb's version includes in-frame clones alone and lacks a portion of them. The profile covers around 140,000 clones, with approximately 45% appearing a single time and about 6.4% taken by the ten largest. V shed 7 bases and J 7 bases; nucleotides not matched to a gene: 10. Per germline, CDR1 SQVTM and CDR2 ANQGSEA. The CDR3 runs 13 residues.

The chain carries TRBV29-1 and TRBJ1-1, with 9 bases that match TRBD1. The sequence came from a human donor with alopecia areata. Sequenced: CD4+ T cells sorted from blood. CDR3 sequence reads: CSGGQGPSYEAFF. The DNA for the CDR3 is TGCAGCGGGGGACAGGGACCATCATATGAAGCTTTCTTT.